The rows below give T cell receptor beta chains drawn from one sample of a study of OX40 agonist ivuxolimab in advanced cancers. The protocol was immunoSEQ multiplex PCR, while the TCRdb copy is restricted to in-frame clones and leaves out a portion. The top ten hold 5% to 5.5% of the sample, which has 40,000 or so clones, around 80% seen once. The specimen was CD4+ or CD8+ T cells sorted from blood, collected in a trial of the OX40 agonist ivuxolimab. Receptor source: an adult with an advanced solid tumor such as melanoma, head and neck, liver or kidney cancer. Each CDR3 is given with its conserved first and last residue. The order of the fields is clone size, J gene, D gene, V gene, CDR3 protein, CDR3 DNA. A D gene is named only where the DNA matches it firmly. The size field is filled for only some rows; it gives once, few, many or a size class.

.	TRBJ2-3	.	TRBV4-2	CASRLKGGGTDTQYF	TGTGCCAGCAGACTAAAGGGGGGCGGCACAGATACGCAGTATTTT
.	TRBJ2-2	.	TRBV18	CASSLNTRRNTGELFF	TGTGCCAGCTCGCTCAACACACGGCGTAACACCGGGGAGCTGTTTTTT
.	TRBJ1-4	.	TRBV2	CASIRILVTNEKLFF	TGTGCCAGCATCCGAATCTTGGTGACTAATGAAAAACTGTTTTTT
.	TRBJ1-1	.	TRBV5-1	CASSLEGADTEAFF	TGCGCCAGCAGCTTGGAAGGGGCCGACACTGAAGCTTTCTTT
.	TRBJ1-5	.	TRBV19	CASSLKSGTQNQPQHF	TGTGCCAGTAGTCTCAAATCCGGGACACAAAATCAGCCCCAGCATTTT
few	TRBJ2-1	TRBD1	TRBV30	CAWSENFRDRFTQFF	TGTGCCTGGAGTGAAAACTTCCGGGACAGGTTTACGCAGTTCTTC
.	TRBJ2-2	.	TRBV21-1	CASSPPPRGTGELFF	TGTGCCAGCAGCCCTCCCCCCAGGGGGACCGGGGAGCTGTTTTTT
.	TRBJ1-1	.	TRBV20-1	CSARPRDEAFF	TGCAGTGCTAGACCCCGGGACGAAGCTTTCTTT
.	TRBJ2-1	.	TRBV2	CASSERGDRFF	TGTGCCAGCAGTGAACGGGGTGACCGGTTCTTC
few	TRBJ1-2	.	TRBV10-2	CASRSGSNYGYTF	TGCGCCAGCAGGTCAGGTTCTAACTATGGCTACACCTTC
.	TRBJ2-5	.	TRBV11-2	CASSLDQVATNGETQYF	TGTGCCAGCAGCTTAGATCAGGTAGCTACCAACGGAGAGACCCAGTACTTC
.	TRBJ2-1	.	TRBV5-1	CASLDSLGNEQFF	TGCGCCAGTTTGGACTCCTTGGGCAATGAGCAGTTCTTC
.	TRBJ2-1	.	TRBV18	CASSPIAGSSYNEQFF	TGTGCCAGCTCTCCTATTGCGGGGAGCTCCTACAATGAGCAGTTCTTC
once	TRBJ2-1	.	TRBV25-1	CASSAGPGPQFF	TGTGCCAGCAGTGCCGGACCGGGGCCGCAGTTCTTC
few	TRBJ1-1	.	TRBV7-3	CASSSTQGSEAFF	TGTGCCAGCAGCTCGACTCAGGGAAGTGAAGCTTTCTTT
.	TRBJ2-5	TRBD2	TRBV4-1	CASSHRLAGETQYF	TGCGCCAGCAGCCACAGACTAGCGGGAGAAACCCAGTACTTC
.	TRBJ2-5	TRBD2	TRBV5-1	CASAGEGLAGETQYF	TGCGCCAGCGCCGGGGAGGGACTAGCGGGAGAGACCCAGTACTTC
few	TRBJ1-2	.	TRBV28	CASSLTVPGYTF	TGTGCCAGCAGTTTAACAGTTCCGGGCTACACCTTC
few	TRBJ1-5	TRBD1	TRBV2	CASSGGGGNQPQHF	TGTGCCAGCAGTGGAGGGGGCGGCAATCAGCCCCAGCATTTT
.	TRBJ2-7	TRBD2	TRBV5-4	CASSSRRGSSYEQYF	TGTGCCAGCAGCTCGCGGCGGGGGAGCTCCTACGAGCAGTACTTC
few	TRBJ1-3	.	TRBV5-1	CASRPTLAGNTIYF	TGCGCCAGCAGACCGACACTTGCTGGAAACACCATATATTTT
few	TRBJ2-5	TRBD2	TRBV11-1	CASSIGTRETQYF	TGTGCCAGCAGCATTGGGACTAGAGAGACCCAGTACTTC
.	TRBJ2-2	.	TRBV11-2	CASSAGPRGGAATGELFF	TGTGCCAGCAGCGCAGGGCCTCGAGGGGGAGCAGCTACCGGGGAGCTGTTTTTT
.	TRBJ1-2	.	TRBV7-2	CASQLIRQQGYGYTF	TGTGCCAGCCAGCTTATAAGGCAGCAGGGCTATGGCTACACCTTC
.	TRBJ1-2	TRBD1	TRBV7-8	CASSYDRDYGYTF	TGTGCCAGCAGCTACGACAGGGACTATGGCTACACCTTC
.	TRBJ2-3	TRBD1	TRBV4-1	CASSQEGTGVRDTQYF	TGCGCCAGCAGCCAAGAGGGGACAGGGGTAAGAGATACGCAGTATTTT
.	TRBJ1-2	.	TRBV28	CASNTGTGSYGYTF	TGTGCCAGCAACACTGGGACGGGGAGCTATGGCTACACCTTC
.	TRBJ2-7	.	TRBV28	CASRTPAGSYEQYF	TGTGCCAGCAGAACCCCAGCGGGCTCCTACGAGCAGTACTTC
.	TRBJ2-1	.	TRBV19	CASSITAGYRIGSYNEQFF	TGTGCCAGTAGTATAACGGCAGGGTATAGGATTGGGTCCTACAATGAGCAGTTCTTC
.	TRBJ2-5	.	TRBV5-4	CASSSREETQYF	TGTGCCAGCAGCAGCCGGGAGGAGACCCAGTACTTC
.	TRBJ2-7	TRBD2	TRBV6-1	CASSAGGSLRVSEQYF	TGTGCCAGCAGTGCGGGCGGGAGCTTGCGGGTATCCGAGCAGTACTTC
few	TRBJ2-3	TRBD2	TRBV9	CASSVEGLRTDTQYF	TGTGCCAGCAGCGTTGAGGGACTACGCACAGATACGCAGTATTTT
.	TRBJ1-1	.	TRBV6-5	CASSYSQDVDTEAFF	TGTGCCAGCAGTTACTCTCAGGACGTGGACACTGAAGCTTTCTTT
.	TRBJ2-2	.	TRBV15	CATSRQRGGTGELFF	TGTGCCACCAGCAGACAAAGAGGGGGGACCGGGGAGCTGTTTTTT
.	TRBJ1-6	TRBD1	TRBV4-1	CASSRGQVDNSPLHF	TGCGCCAGCAGCCGAGGACAGGTGGATAATTCACCCCTCCACTTT
.	TRBJ2-5	.	TRBV10-3	CAITARQQETQYF	TGTGCCATCACAGCCCGACAGCAAGAGACCCAGTACTTC